This TCR beta chain is drawn from a study of shared clonotypes between healthy human individuals. Study overall: Three plates each covered CD4 naive and memory; CD8 naive two, CD8 memory one.

Sequencing was performed with immunoSEQ multiplex PCR; in TCRdb, only in-frame clones are kept and a portion is missing. The sample carries roughly 2 million clones, more than 90% recorded once. With regard to this clone: The antigen is not known.

General study findings and limits: Against clonotypes common to all four donors, non-shared ones had lower generation probabilities. Among the subsets, naive ones generally showed larger estimated richness than memory ones.

CD4+ cells were split into CD45RA+ naive and CD45RA-negative memory subsets. This CDR3 spans 14 amino acids. V was shortened by 9 bases and J by 7 bases, with 22 bases between the two germline ends. Per germline, CDR1 MNHNS and CDR2 SASEGT. The V gene is TRBV6-1, the J gene TRBJ2-7; no definite D call. The clonotype was recovered from a man aged 18 to 30 in good health. The sequenced material came from naive CD4+ T cells sorted from blood. Stated subset: CD45RA+ positively selected. The CDR3 region is CASGSFGVTWEQYF. For the CDR3, the DNA is TGTGCCAGTGGATCCTTTGGGGTTACGTGGGAGCAGTACTTC.